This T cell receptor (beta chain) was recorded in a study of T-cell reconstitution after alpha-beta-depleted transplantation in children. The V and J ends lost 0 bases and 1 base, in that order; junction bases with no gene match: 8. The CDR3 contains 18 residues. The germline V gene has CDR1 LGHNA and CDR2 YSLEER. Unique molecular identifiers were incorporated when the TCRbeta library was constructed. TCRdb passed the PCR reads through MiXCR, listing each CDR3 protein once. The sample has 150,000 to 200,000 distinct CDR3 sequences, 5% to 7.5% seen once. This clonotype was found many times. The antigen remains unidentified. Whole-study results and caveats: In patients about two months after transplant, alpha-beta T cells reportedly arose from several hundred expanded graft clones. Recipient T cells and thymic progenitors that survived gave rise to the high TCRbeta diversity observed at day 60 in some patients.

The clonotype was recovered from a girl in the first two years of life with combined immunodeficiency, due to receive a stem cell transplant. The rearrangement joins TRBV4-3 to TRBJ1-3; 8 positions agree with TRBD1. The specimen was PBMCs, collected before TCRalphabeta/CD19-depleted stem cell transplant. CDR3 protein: CASSQDPGGARSGNTIYF. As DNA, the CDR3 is TGCGCCAGCAGCCAAGACCCAGGGGGCGCGAGATCTGGAAACACCATATATTTT.